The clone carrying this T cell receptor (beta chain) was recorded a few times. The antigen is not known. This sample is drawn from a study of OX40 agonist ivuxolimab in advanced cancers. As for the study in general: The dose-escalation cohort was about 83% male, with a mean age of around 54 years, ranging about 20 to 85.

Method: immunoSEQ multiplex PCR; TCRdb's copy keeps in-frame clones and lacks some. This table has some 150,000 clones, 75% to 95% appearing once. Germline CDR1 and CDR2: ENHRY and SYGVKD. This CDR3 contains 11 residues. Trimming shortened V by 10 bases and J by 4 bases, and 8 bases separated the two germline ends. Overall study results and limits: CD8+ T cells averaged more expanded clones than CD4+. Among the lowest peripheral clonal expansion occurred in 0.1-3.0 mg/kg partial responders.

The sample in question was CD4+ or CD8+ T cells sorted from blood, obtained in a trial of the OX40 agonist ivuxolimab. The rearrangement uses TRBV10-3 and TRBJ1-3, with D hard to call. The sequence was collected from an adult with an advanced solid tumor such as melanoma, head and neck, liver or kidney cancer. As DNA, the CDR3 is TGTGCCAACCTGGAAGGAAACACCATATATTTT. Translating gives CANLEGNTIYF.